Listed here is a single TCR beta chain. This sample stems from a study of blood T cell repertoires in COVID-19. The germline CDR1 and CDR2 sequences are SGHNT and YYREEE (reference sequence). V shed 4 bases and J 4 bases; nucleotides not matched to a gene: 2. The CDR3 contains 15 residues. Only in-frame clones appear in the TCRdb table, and some are missing; sequencing was by immunoSEQ multiplex PCR. The sample records over 50,000 clones, around 80% being singletons. The source of this sequence is a human donor in a cohort sampled during active COVID-19. This sequence joins TRBV5-4 and TRBJ2-1, with TRBD2 matching over 13 bases. The sequenced sample was peripheral blood. CDR3 nucleotide sequence: TGTGCCAGCAGCGGGACTAGCGGGGTTTACAATGAGCAGTTCTTC. Translated, it gives CASSGTSGVYNEQFF.